This TCR beta chain was identified in a study of blood T cell repertoires in COVID-19. Assay: immunoSEQ multiplex PCR; the TCRdb copy retains only in-frame clones and omits some. The data show roughly 180,000 clones, roughly 87% seen once. The origin of this receptor is a woman between 25 and 40 years old who had recovered from COVID-19. Input material: PBMCs or T cells enriched from blood (not recorded which).

The CDR3 loop reads CASIRGSADYEQYF. The CDR3 nucleotides are TGTGCCAGCATCCGGGGTAGCGCCGACTACGAGCAGTACTTC. The gene calls are TRBV7-8 and TRBJ2-7, with a weak D call TRBD2 (5 bases). Looked up from germline, CDR1 is SGHVS and CDR2 is FQNEAQ. V was cut by 7 bases and J by 3 bases, with 16 bases left in between. This CDR3 is built from 14 residues. Full variable domain (rest looked up from reference TRBV7-8 and TRBJ2-7): GAGVSQSPRYKVAKRGQDVALRCDPISGHVSLFWYQQALGQGPEFLTYFQNEAQLDKSGLPSDRFFAERPEGSVSTLKIQRTQQEDSAVYLCASIRGSADYEQYFGPGTRLTVT.